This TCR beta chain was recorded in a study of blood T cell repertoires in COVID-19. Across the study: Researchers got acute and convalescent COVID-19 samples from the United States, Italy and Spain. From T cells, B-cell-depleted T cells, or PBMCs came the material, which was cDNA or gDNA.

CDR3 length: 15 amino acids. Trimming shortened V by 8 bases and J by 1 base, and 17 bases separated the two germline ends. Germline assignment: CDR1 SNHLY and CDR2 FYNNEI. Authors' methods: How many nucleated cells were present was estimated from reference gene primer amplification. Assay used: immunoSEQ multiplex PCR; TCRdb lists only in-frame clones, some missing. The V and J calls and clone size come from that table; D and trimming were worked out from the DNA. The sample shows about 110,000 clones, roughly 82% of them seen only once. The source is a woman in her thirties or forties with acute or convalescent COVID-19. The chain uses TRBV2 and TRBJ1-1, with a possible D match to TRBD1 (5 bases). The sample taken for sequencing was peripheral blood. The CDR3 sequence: CASGKPGGGNTEAFF. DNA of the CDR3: TGTGCCAGCGGGAAACCCGGGGGGGGGAACACTGAAGCTTTCTTT.